One TCR beta chain is described in this entry. Methods used by the authors: Amplification of reference gene primers was used by the study to estimate nucleated cell counts. Libraries were prepared by immunoSEQ multiplex PCR; TCRdb keeps only in-frame clonotypes and omits some of them. That table is the source of V, J and clone size, and D and trimming were worked out from the DNA. The data show roughly 130,000 clones, about 90% seen once. Trimming stripped 5 bases from V and 7 bases from J, with 15 bases between. The germline CDR1 and CDR2 sequences are MGHDK and SYGVNS. This CDR3 comprises 15 residues. The sample comes from a study of blood T cell repertoires in COVID-19. Study summary: COVID-19 samples, acute and convalescent, were from the United States, Italy and Spain. PBMCs, B-cell-depleted T cells, or T cells were the source of the cDNA or gDNA that made up the material.

This chain connects TRBV25-1 to TRBJ1-6; TRBD1 might be the D (5 bases). The receptor was isolated from a woman aged 60 to 75 with acute or convalescent COVID-19. Sequenced: peripheral blood. The CDR3 nucleotides are TGTGCCAGCAGTTCGGGCAGGGCAAAGAATTCACCCCTCCACTTT. Protein sequence: CASSSGRAKNSPLHF.